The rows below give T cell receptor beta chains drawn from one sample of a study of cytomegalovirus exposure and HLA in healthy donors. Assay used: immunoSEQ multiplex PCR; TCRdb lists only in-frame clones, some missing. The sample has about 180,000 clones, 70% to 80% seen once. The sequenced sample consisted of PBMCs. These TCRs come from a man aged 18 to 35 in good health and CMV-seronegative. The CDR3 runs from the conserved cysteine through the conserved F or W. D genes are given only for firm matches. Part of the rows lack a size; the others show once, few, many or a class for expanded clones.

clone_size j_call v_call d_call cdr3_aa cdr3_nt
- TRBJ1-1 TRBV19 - CASIKEDTEAFF TGTGCCAGTATTAAGGAGGACACTGAAGCTTTCTTT
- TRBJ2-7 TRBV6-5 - CASSYLRRGSSYEQYF TGTGCCAGCAGTTATCTCAGGCGGGGATCCTCCTACGAGCAGTACTTC
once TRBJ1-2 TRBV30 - CAWGQGNYGYTF TGTGCCTGGGGCCAGGGGAACTATGGCTACACCTTC
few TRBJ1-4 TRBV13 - CASSPAGKTNEKLFF TGTGCCAGCAGCCCGGCGGGGAAAACTAATGAAAAACTGTTTTTT
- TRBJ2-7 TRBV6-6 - CASTPWGDSYEQYF TGTGCCAGCACCCCCTGGGGGGACTCCTACGAGCAGTACTTC
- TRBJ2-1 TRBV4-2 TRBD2 CASSQDGGTSGGKSYNEQFF TGTGCCAGCAGCCAAGATGGTGGGACTAGCGGGGGAAAGTCCTACAATGAGCAGTTCTTC
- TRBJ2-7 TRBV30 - CAWRRLADEQYF TGTGCCTGGAGAAGGCTAGCCGACGAGCAGTACTTC
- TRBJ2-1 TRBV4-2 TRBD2 CASSQDGTTAYNEQFF TGTGCCAGCAGCCAAGATGGGACTACCGCCTACAATGAGCAGTTCTTC
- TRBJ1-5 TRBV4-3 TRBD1 CASSQDGGQNQPQHF TGCGCCAGCAGCCAAGATGGGGGACAGAATCAGCCCCAGCATTTT
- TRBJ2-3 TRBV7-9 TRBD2 CASSRPSGGGETQYF TGTGCCAGCAGCCGTCCTAGCGGGGGTGGGGAAACGCAGTATTTT
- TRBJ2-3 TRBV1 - CTSSNLAGAPSTDTQYF TGCACCAGCAGCAACCTAGCGGGGGCCCCTAGCACAGATACGCAGTATTTT
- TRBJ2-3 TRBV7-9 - CASPGTDTQYF TGTGCCAGCCCGGGCACAGATACGCAGTATTTT
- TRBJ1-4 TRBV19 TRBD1 CASSFRGRTNEKLFF TGTGCCAGTAGTTTCAGGGGGAGGACTAATGAAAAACTGTTTTTT
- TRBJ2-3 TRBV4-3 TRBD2 CASSQDGGGGDTQYF TGCGCCAGCAGCCAAGATGGCGGGGGGGGAGATACGCAGTATTTT
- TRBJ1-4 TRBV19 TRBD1 CATKDRARANEKLFF TGTGCCACCAAGGACAGGGCGAGAGCTAATGAAAAACTGTTTTTT
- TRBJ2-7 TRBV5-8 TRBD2 CASSGDRLAGIYEQYF TGTGCCAGCAGTGGGGACAGACTAGCGGGGATCTACGAGCAGTACTTC
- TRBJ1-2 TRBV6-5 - CASSYKGVDGYTF TGTGCCAGCAGTTACAAAGGGGTAGATGGCTACACCTTC
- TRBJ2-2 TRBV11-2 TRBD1 CASSFLSSRGLGGELFF TGTGCCAGCAGCTTCCTCTCGAGTAGGGGGCTTGGCGGGGAGCTGTTTTTT
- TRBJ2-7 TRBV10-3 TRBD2 CAISDVTSGGARYEQYF TGTGCCATCAGTGACGTGACTAGCGGGGGGGCTCGGTACGAGCAGTACTTC
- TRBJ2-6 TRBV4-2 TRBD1 CASSQGGQGRANVLTF TGTGCCAGCAGCCAAGGGGGACAGGGTAGGGCCAACGTCCTGACTTTC
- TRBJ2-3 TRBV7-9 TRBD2 CASSILLAGGDTQYF TGTGCCAGCAGCATACTCCTAGCGGGGGGGGATACGCAGTATTTT
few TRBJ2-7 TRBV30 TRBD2 CAWSGGRGLAGDEQYF TGTGCCTGGAGTGGGGGCCGGGGACTAGCGGGAGACGAGCAGTACTTC
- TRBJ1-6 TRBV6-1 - CASTQKEGLTLHF TGTGCCAGCACCCAAAAAGAGGGCTTGACCCTCCACTTT
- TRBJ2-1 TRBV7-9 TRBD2 CASSLGLAGARNEQFF TGTGCCAGCAGCTTAGGACTAGCGGGAGCGAGGAATGAGCAGTTCTTC
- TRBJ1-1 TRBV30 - CAWSRGAVGAFF TGTGCCTGGAGCCGGGGGGCGGTAGGTGCTTTCTTT
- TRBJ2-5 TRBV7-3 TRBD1 CASSLEGRGRETQYF TGTGCCAGCAGCCTGGAAGGCAGGGGGCGAGAGACCCAGTACTTC
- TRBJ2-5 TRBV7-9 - CASSPGHRATEETQYF TGTGCCAGCAGTCCCGGGCACAGGGCTACGGAAGAGACCCAGTACTTC
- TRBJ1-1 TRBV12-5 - CASGLRVGGENTEAFF TGTGCTAGTGGTTTGCGAGTTGGCGGCGAAAACACTGAAGCTTTCTTT
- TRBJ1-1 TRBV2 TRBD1 CASRYRGWNTEAFF TGTGCCAGCAGGTACAGGGGATGGAACACTGAAGCTTTCTTT
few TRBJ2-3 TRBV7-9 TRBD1 CASSRDRGSDTQYF TGTGCCAGCAGCCGTGACAGGGGTTCAGATACGCAGTATTTT
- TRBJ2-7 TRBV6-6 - CASRPAVSSYEQYF TGTGCCAGCAGACCGGCGGTGAGCTCCTACGAGCAGTACTTC
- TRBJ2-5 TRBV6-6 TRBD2 CAGALSGTQETQYF TGTGCCGGAGCCCTTAGCGGGACCCAAGAGACCCAGTACTTC
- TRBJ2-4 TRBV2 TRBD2 CASSDRTSGPKNIQYF TGTGCCAGCAGTGACCGGACTAGCGGGCCGAAAAACATTCAGTACTTC